This passage covers 32 T cell receptor beta chains from one sample sequenced in a study of cytomegalovirus exposure and HLA in healthy donors (dated by TCRdb to between 2016 and 2019). The library was prepared using the immunoSEQ multiplex PCR assay. A mixture of 60 forward primers for TCR Vbeta segments and 13 reverse primers for TCR Jbeta segments was used in the multiplex PCR. This immuneACCESS table, as held by TCRdb, lists in-frame sequences with V and J called but not all clones. Of the missing ones, under half trace to an unresolved V gene in checked studies; the others have no known cause. The table for this sample lists fewer than 200,000 clones; around 68% of them were counted only once. The top ten hold about 2.5% of the sample. Sequenced sample: PBMCs. These receptor sequences come from a woman aged 40-49 years in good health and CMV-seropositive.

V usage is TRBV18 and J usage is TRBJ2-3, with 8 bases lining up with TRBD1. Unmatched junction bases numbered 6, after V lost 1 base and J lost 0 bases. From germline, CDR1 is KGHSH and CDR2 LQKENI. The CDR3 length is 17 residues. Here the CDR3 reads CASSPQQGAPSTDTQYF. In DNA form, the CDR3 reads TGTGCCAGCTCACCACAGCAGGGGGCCCCTAGCACAGATACGCAGTATTTT.

J is TRBJ1-5 and V is TRBV6-1; D possibly corresponds to TRBD1 (6 bases). This CDR3 contains 16 residues. V gave up 0 bases and J gave up 5 bases, with 14 bases separating them. Germline V gives CDR1 MNHNS, CDR2 SASEGT. DNA for the CDR3: TGTGCCAGCAGTGAAGCGTCTACGGCAGGGGATCAGCCCCAGCATTTT. It yields the protein CASSEASTAGDQPQHF.

This clone was seen more than once but under ten times. The V call is TRBV4-2, the J call TRBJ2-3, with D possibly TRBD2 on 6 matching bases. This CDR3 region has 17 residues. Looked up from germline, CDR1 is LGHNA and CDR2 is YNFKEQ. Trimming took 4 bases from V and 5 from J, leaving 22 bases between them. CDR3: CASSRSEDSGGEDTQYF. In DNA, the CDR3 is TGTGCCAGCAGCCGCTCCGAGGATAGCGGAGGGGAAGATACGCAGTATTTT.

This clone appeared a single time. The chain couples TRBV28 to TRBJ1-1; D ambiguous. The CDR3 sequence is 16 residues long. CDR1 is MDHEN, CDR2 SYDVKM, per germline. The V and J ends lost 6 bases and 4 bases respectively, with 21 bases between them. The CDR3 spells CASSIDASPRSTEAFF. The CDR3 DNA reads as TGTGCCAGCAGCATTGACGCTTCCCCGAGGAGCACTGAAGCTTTCTTT.

This chain connects TRBV5-1 to TRBJ2-3; 11 nucleotides align to TRBD2. Germline lookup yields CDR1 SGHRS and CDR2 YFSETQ. V was clipped by 0 bases and J by 0 bases; unmatched bases: 3. The CDR3 covers 17 residues. The CDR3 nucleotides are TGCGCCAGCAGCTTGGAACTAGCGGGGGTTAGCACAGATACGCAGTATTTT. Amino acid sequence: CASSLELAGVSTDTQYF.

The chain joins TRBV27 to TRBJ2-7; 10 bases line up with TRBD1. The germline gives CDR1 MNHEY, CDR2 SMNVEV (reference sequence). The CDR3 has 16 residues. V shed 4 bases and J 3 bases; nucleotides not matched to a gene: 9. The CDR3: CASSSGPRDRGYEQYF. CDR3 DNA sequence: TGTGCCAGCAGTTCTGGGCCAAGGGACAGGGGCTACGAGCAGTACTTC.

The table lists this clone with a few counts. The CDR3 sequence: CASSRRQGGYGYTF. Here the CDR3 DNA reads TGTGCCAGCAGTAGAAGACAGGGGGGCTATGGCTACACCTTC. The chain carries TRBV27 and TRBJ1-2, with 9 bases aligning to TRBD1. This CDR3 region has 14 residues. Germline CDR1 reads MNHEY; CDR2 reads SMNVEV (reference sequence). V trimming: 5 bases; J trimming: 4 bases; junction bases outside the gene matches: 5.

The chain has TRBV5-1 and TRBJ2-7, with 8 bases fitting TRBD1. The CDR3 consists of 16 residues. V shed 5 bases and J 4 bases; nucleotides not matched to a gene: 14. CDR1 is SGHRS and CDR2 is YFSETQ in the germline V gene. The CDR3 protein is CASSSTPRGQTYEQYF. The CDR3 DNA is TGCGCCAGCAGTTCCACACCCAGGGGGCAAACGTACGAGCAGTACTTC.

As for this clone: Other DNA sequences within the sample encode an identical CDR3. The gene calls are TRBV6-1 and TRBJ2-2; the D gene is possibly TRBD1 (6 bases). Trimming pared 4 bases from V and 0 bases from J, leaving 9 bases between. The V gene's germline CDR1 is MNHNS and CDR2 SASEGT. The CDR3 consists of 15 residues. The CDR3 coding sequence is TGTGCCAGCAGTGTTGACAGGACGAACACCGGGGAGCTGTTTTTT. Its protein product is CASSVDRTNTGELFF.

This sequence joins TRBV4-1 and TRBJ1-2, with TRBD1 identical over 7 bases. This CDR3 has 14 residues. Germline V gene lookup returns CDR1 MGHRA and CDR2 YSYEKL. V dropped 3 bases and J dropped 8; count of bases not matched to a gene: 9. CDR3 protein: CASSQGQPPRGYTF. CDR3 sequence (DNA): TGCGCCAGCAGCCAGGGACAGCCCCCTCGAGGCTACACCTTC.

This clone turned up a few times. This rearrangement joins TRBV19 to TRBJ1-4; weak D call: TRBD1 (5 bases). CDR3 size: 14 residues. V was clipped by 9 bases and J by 5 bases, with 16 bases between them. Germline V CDR1 and CDR2: LNHDA, SQIVND (reference sequence). This CDR3 is CASSPGGLNEKLFF. The CDR3 bases are TGTGCCAGCAGTCCGGGGGGGTTAAATGAAAAACTGTTTTTT.

The chain uses TRBV19 and TRBJ1-6, with D possibly matching TRBD1 (6 bases). V was pared by 1 base and J by 3 bases, with 10 bases between. Germline CDR1 is LNHDA and CDR2 is SQIVND (reference sequence). This CDR3 has 16 amino acids. Here the CDR3 reads CASSIAGRGYNSPLHF. The CDR3 bases are TGTGCCAGTAGTATAGCTGGCAGGGGCTATAATTCACCCCTCCACTTT.

The rearrangement joins TRBV20-1 to TRBJ1-2; no clear D. Trimming left V 3 bases short and J 8 bases short, with 10 bases between. The CDR3 is made up of 11 amino acids. Germline assignment: CDR1 DFQATT and CDR2 SNEGSKA (reference sequence). The CDR3 protein is CSASAGWGYTF. CDR3 DNA sequence: TGCAGTGCTAGCGCGGGTTGGGGCTACACCTTC.

This rearrangement joins TRBV20-1 to TRBJ1-1; 8 nucleotides agree with TRBD1. The CDR3 contains 10 residues. V was pared by 5 bases and J by 12 bases, with 5 bases of the junction left unmatched. Per germline, CDR1 DFQATT and CDR2 SNEGSKA (reference sequence). As DNA, the CDR3 is TGCAGTGCTCAGGACAGGGATCCTTTCTTT. This gives the protein CSAQDRDPFF.

The chain employs TRBV9 and TRBJ2-3; a weak D match, TRBD1 (6 bases). The CDR3 spans 15 residues. Deletions cut 0 bases from V and 2 bases from J, with 10 bases between. The germline gives CDR1 SGDLS, CDR2 YYNGEE. The CDR3: CASSVAQGATDTQYF. The CDR3 DNA is TGTGCCAGCAGCGTAGCACAGGGCGCCACAGATACGCAGTATTTT.

A few counts support this clone. This chain connects TRBV7-2 to TRBJ2-7; 16 positions match TRBD2. This CDR3 is built from 18 residues. The V segment lost 4 bases and the J segment 0 bases; nucleotides outside the gene matches: 6. Germline V gene sequence: CDR1 SGHTA, CDR2 FQGNSA. Here the CDR3 reads CASSWGLAGGRSSYEQYF. The DNA of the CDR3 is TGTGCCAGCAGCTGGGGACTAGCGGGAGGGCGCAGCTCCTACGAGCAGTACTTC. Based on the CDR3 plus reference TRBV7-2 and TRBJ2-7, the full variable domain is GAGVSQSPSNKVTEKGKDVELRCDPISGHTALYWYRQSLGQGLEFLIYFQGNSAPDKSGLPSDRFSAERTGGSVSTLTIQRTQQEDSAVYLCASSWGLAGGRSSYEQYFGPGTRLTVT.

Only a few counts were recorded for this clone. This chain connects TRBV7-2 to TRBJ2-6; the D is unclear. Trimming took off 5 bases at V and 0 bases at J, with 8 bases between the two ends. The CDR3 runs 15 residues. Looked up from germline, CDR1 is SGHTA and CDR2 is FQGNSA. The CDR3 DNA follows: TGTGCCAGCAGCCTCTGGGCCTCTGGGGCCAACGTCCTGACTTTC. It encodes CASSLWASGANVLTF.

The chain links TRBV4-1 to TRBJ2-3, with 8 bases that match TRBD2. There are 16 residues in the CDR3. CDR1 is MGHRA and CDR2 is YSYEKL in the germline V gene. Unmatched junction bases numbered 11, after V lost 3 bases and J lost 6 bases. Written as DNA, the CDR3 is TGCGCCAGCAGCCAGGGGAGCGGGAGCATGAGCGATACGCAGTATTTT. It encodes CASSQGSGSMSDTQYF.

For the CDR3, the DNA is TGTGCCAGCAGCCCGGGACAGAATAGCAATCAGCCCCAGCATTTT. This sequence encodes CASSPGQNSNQPQHF. The chain recombines TRBV7-8 with TRBJ1-5; TRBD1 agrees at 7 bases. CDR1 SGHVS and CDR2 FQNEAQ come from the germline V gene. The CDR3 is 15 amino acids. Trimming cost V 5 bases and J 0 bases; bases outside gene matches: 4.

The rearrangement joins TRBV28 to TRBJ2-5; the D gene is possibly TRBD2 (5 bases). The V gene's germline CDR1 is MDHEN and CDR2 SYDVKM. The CDR3 length is 14 residues. V lost 3 bases to trimming and J lost 5 bases, with 13 bases between them. Here the CDR3 DNA reads TGTGCCAGCAGTTTTATCGGAGGCGGGGAGACCCAGTACTTC. It translates to CASSFIGGGETQYF.

The V call is TRBV10-3, the J call TRBJ2-1; tentatively, D is TRBD2 (6 bases). This CDR3 comprises 13 residues. Trimming took off 2 bases at V and 9 bases at J, with 11 bases between the two ends. Per germline, CDR1 ENHRY and CDR2 SYGVKD. The CDR3 protein is CAISEGLATEQFF. The CDR3 nucleotides read TGTGCCATCAGTGAGGGGCTAGCGACTGAGCAGTTCTTC.

In this sample, this clone turned up once. The chain links TRBV7-8 to TRBJ2-3; D is undetermined. Deletions cut 3 bases from V and 4 bases from J, with 5 bases between. The CDR3 covers 12 residues. The germline gives CDR1 SGHVS, CDR2 FQNEAQ. The CDR3 region is CASSLSADTQYF. DNA of the CDR3: TGTGCCAGCAGCTTGTCCGCAGATACGCAGTATTTT.

This sequence joins TRBV28 and TRBJ2-7; D perhaps matches TRBD2 (6 bases). CDR3 length: 15 amino acids. V was shortened by 2 bases and J by 0 bases, with 11 bases between the two germline ends. Germline lookup yields CDR1 MDHEN and CDR2 SYDVKM. In DNA form, the CDR3 reads TGTGCCAGCAGTTTAGGGGGGATTAGCTCCTACGAGCAGTACTTC. As protein: CASSLGGISSYEQYF.

This clone was seen more than once but under ten times. The genes are TRBV7-3 and TRBJ2-5; 7 bases fit TRBD2. V shed 5 bases and J 2 bases; nucleotides not matched to a gene: 5. Per the germline V gene, CDR1 is SGHTA and CDR2 is FQGTGA. The CDR3 length is 14 residues. This CDR3 is CASSMSGGQETQYF. In nucleotides, the CDR3 is TGTGCCAGCAGCATGTCGGGGGGTCAAGAGACCCAGTACTTC.

This clone has a handful of counts. The chain carries TRBV29-1 and TRBJ1-2; D may be TRBD1 (6 bases). Per germline, CDR1 SQVTM and CDR2 ANQGSEA. V lost 7 bases to trimming and J lost 7 bases, with 13 bases between them. The CDR3 loop spans 11 amino acids. The CDR3 loop reads CSGTGMCGYTF. The CDR3 nucleotides read TGCAGCGGCACAGGGATGTGTGGCTACACCTTC.

Written as DNA, the CDR3 is TGTGCCAGCAGCTCCGGGGGAATCCAAGAGACCCAGTACTTC. This encodes CASSSGGIQETQYF. This rearrangement joins TRBV28 to TRBJ2-5; possibly TRBD2 for D (6 bases). The CDR3 covers 14 residues. Trimming left V 6 bases short and J 1 base short, with 12 bases between. The germline CDR1 and CDR2 sequences are MDHEN and SYDVKM.

V is TRBV6-5 and J is TRBJ1-1; possibly TRBD1 for D (5 bases). CDR3 size: 14 residues. Germline CDR1 is MNHEY and CDR2 is SVGAGI. Trimming took 2 bases from V and 6 from J, leaving 13 bases between them. The CDR3 protein is CASSYNRGSAEAFF. In DNA, the CDR3 is TGTGCCAGCAGTTACAACCGGGGGAGCGCTGAAGCTTTCTTT.

The genes are TRBV6-1 and TRBJ2-7; D is unresolved. The germline gives CDR1 MNHNS, CDR2 SASEGT. This CDR3 spans 13 amino acids. With 1 base removed from V and 3 bases from J, the gap between germline ends came to 7 bases. CDR3 region: CASSEGHNYEQYF. CDR3 coding DNA: TGTGCCAGCAGTGAAGGACACAACTACGAGCAGTACTTC.

This sequence joins TRBV4-1 and TRBJ1-4; possible D gene TRBD1, 5 bases. CDR3 size: 14 residues. Germline V CDR1 and CDR2: MGHRA, YSYEKL. The ends were cut back, 4 bases at V and 3 bases at J, with 9 bases in the middle. The CDR3 loop is CASSRGRSNEKLFF. The DNA for the CDR3 is TGCGCCAGCAGCCGGGGCCGGTCTAATGAAAAACTGTTTTTT.

The CDR3 is CSATVLDQPQHF. The CDR3 bases are TGCAGCGCTACTGTGTTAGATCAGCCCCAGCATTTT. The genes are TRBV29-1 and TRBJ1-5; D is unresolved. V lost 7 bases to trimming and J lost 5 bases, with 12 bases between them. The CDR3 length is 12 residues. Germline CDR1 and CDR2: SQVTM and ANQGSEA.

This clone was recorded only once. The chain is built from TRBV7-9 and TRBJ2-7; 12 nucleotides line up with TRBD1. The germline V gene encodes CDR1 SEHNR and CDR2 FQNEAQ (reference sequence). CDR3 length: 16 residues. With 4 bases clipped from V and 7 bases from J, the junction kept 11 bases outside the gene matches. The CDR3 region is CASSSGPGQGAWEQYF. In nucleotides, the CDR3 is TGTGCCAGCAGCTCCGGGCCGGGACAGGGGGCGTGGGAGCAGTACTTC.

V usage is TRBV19 and J usage is TRBJ2-7; 7 nucleotides match TRBD2. This CDR3 comprises 15 residues. The V gene's germline CDR1 is LNHDA and CDR2 SQIVND (reference sequence). J lost 2 bases, V lost 7 bases, and 11 bases had no gene match. As DNA, the CDR3 is TGTGCCAGTACCAAGGGAGGGGACGGAGCCTACGAGCAGTACTTC. Translation gives CASTKGGDGAYEQYF.